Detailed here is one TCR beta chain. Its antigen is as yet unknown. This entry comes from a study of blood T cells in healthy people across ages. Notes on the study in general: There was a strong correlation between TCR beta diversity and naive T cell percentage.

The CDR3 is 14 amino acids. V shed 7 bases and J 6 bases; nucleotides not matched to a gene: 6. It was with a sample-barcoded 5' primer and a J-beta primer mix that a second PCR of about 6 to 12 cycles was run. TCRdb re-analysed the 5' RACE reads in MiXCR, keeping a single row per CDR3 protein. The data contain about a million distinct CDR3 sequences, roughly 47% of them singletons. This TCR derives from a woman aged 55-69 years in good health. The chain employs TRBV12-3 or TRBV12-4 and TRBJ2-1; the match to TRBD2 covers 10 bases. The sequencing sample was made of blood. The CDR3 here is CASNLSGRVNEQFF. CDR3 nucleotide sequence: TGTGCCAGCAATCTCAGCGGGAGGGTCAATGAGCAGTTCTTC.